Below, one T cell receptor beta chain is given with its context. The sample belongs to a study of blood T cell repertoires in COVID-19. Study information: Collection of acute and convalescent COVID-19 samples took place in the United States, Italy and Spain.

V lost 4 bases, J lost 1 base, and 7 bases lay in between. Germline V gives CDR1 LGHNA, CDR2 YSLEER. The length of the CDR3 is 13 residues. TCRdb's table, derived via immunoSEQ multiplex PCR, lists solely in-frame clones and lacks some. The sample gives approximately 350,000 clones, around 90% of which show up once; around 3.3% is in the top ten. The chain is built from TRBV4-3 and TRBJ1-1; no clear D gene. Sequenced input: peripheral blood. The receptor's source is a woman aged 18-29 years who had recovered from COVID-19. CDR3 sequence reads: CASSLSGNTEAFF. The CDR3 bases are TGCGCCAGCAGCCTCTCGGGGAACACTGAAGCTTTCTTT.